This is a list of T cell receptor beta chains from one sample in a study of early T cells in non-severe SARS-CoV-2 infection. MiXCR was run by TCRdb on the 5' RACE reads, yielding one entry per CDR3 protein. This table has 55,000 to 80,000 distinct CDR3 sequences, around 13% appearing once. This specimen consisted of whole blood, obtained at baseline. These receptors were taken from an adult who was a healthcare worker with PCR-confirmed SARS-CoV-2 infection or an uninfected control (not recorded which). The CDR3 runs from the conserved cysteine through the conserved F or W. A D gene is named only where the DNA matches it firmly. The size of a clone is reported for some rows only, either as once, few or many, or as a class for expanded clones.

J | length | size | D | V | DNA | CDR3
TRBJ1-1 | 12 | . | . | TRBV6-6 | TGTGCCAGCAGTTACTGGGGCAATGGAGCTTTCTTT | CASSYWGNGAFF
TRBJ1-6 | 17 | few | TRBD1 | TRBV6-5 | TGTGCCAGCAGTTCGAGGGACAGGGGGCCCGATTATTCACCCCTCCACTTT | CASSSRDRGPDYSPLHF
TRBJ2-4 | 13 | many | . | TRBV28 | TGTGCCAGCAGTTTAGTCGGAGTAAACATTCAGTACTTC | CASSLVGVNIQYF
TRBJ2-7 | 13 | . | . | TRBV28 | TGTGCCAGCAGTTTACTGGGAACCTACGAGCAGTACTTC | CASSLLGTYEQYF
TRBJ2-7 | 14 | few | TRBD2 | TRBV6-2/TRBV6-3 | TGTGCCAGCAGTCGACTAGCGGAGCTGGGGGAGCAGTACTTC | CASSRLAELGEQYF
TRBJ1-6 | 17 | . | . | TRBV6-6 | TGTGCCAGCACCAGGGAGAGTGGCCCCTCCTATAATTCACCCCTCCACTTT | CASTRESGPSYNSPLHF
TRBJ1-4 | 15 | many | . | TRBV13 | TGTGCCAGCAGCCCAAAGCCAGGGAATAATGAAAAACTGTTTTTT | CASSPKPGNNEKLFF
TRBJ1-2 | 13 | many | . | TRBV6-1 | TGTGCCAGCAGTGAAGTGGTACAGAATGGCTACACCTTC | CASSEVVQNGYTF
TRBJ2-7 | 12 | few | . | TRBV24-1 | TGTGCCACCAGTGATTCTACCACTGAGCAGTACTTC | CATSDSTTEQYF
TRBJ2-7 | 13 | few | . | TRBV6-2/TRBV6-3 | TGTGCCAGCAGTTACTTACCTACCTACGAGCAGTACTTC | CASSYLPTYEQYF
TRBJ1-1 | 19 | . | . | TRBV3-2 | TGTGCCAGCAGCCAAAGGGGGTGGGCCCTACTCCCCATGAACACTGAAGCTTTCTTT | CASSQRGWALLPMNTEAFF
TRBJ2-5 | 17 | many | . | TRBV11-2 | TGTGCCAGCAGCTTCCGCAGGGGCGGGAGCGGGGAAAAGACCCAGTACTTC | CASSFRRGGSGEKTQYF
TRBJ2-1 | 12 | . | . | TRBV7-2 | TGTGCCAGCAGCTTAAGGTACAATGAGCAGTTCTTC | CASSLRYNEQFF
TRBJ2-3 | 15 | . | . | TRBV15 | TGTGCCACCAGCAGAGATGGACAGAGCACAGATACGCAGTATTTT | CATSRDGQSTDTQYF
TRBJ2-2 | 15 | few | TRBD1 | TRBV7-6 | TGTGCCAGCAGCGCCGGGACAGGGGCAACCGGGGAGCTGTTTTTT | CASSAGTGATGELFF
TRBJ2-1 | 16 | few | TRBD1 | TRBV11-2 | TGTGCCAGCAGCCGGGACAGCCAAGCCTCCTACAATGAGCAGTTCTTC | CASSRDSQASYNEQFF
TRBJ2-5 | 15 | . | . | TRBV7-9 | TGTGCCAGCAGCTTAGTGGTAAATTACCAAGAGACCCAGTACTTC | CASSLVVNYQETQYF
TRBJ2-3 | 14 | few | . | TRBV7-8 | TGTGCCAGCAGCATGGACACCAGCACAGATACGCAGTATTTT | CASSMDTSTDTQYF
TRBJ2-1 | 15 | few | . | TRBV7-9 | TGTGCCAGCAGCTCAACGGGGGCCGAGTACAATGAGCAGTTCTTC | CASSSTGAEYNEQFF
TRBJ1-1 | 14 | few | . | TRBV6-2/TRBV6-3 | TGTGCCAGCAGTTACTCGAGGGAGGTTGGTGAAGCTTTCTTT | CASSYSREVGEAFF
TRBJ2-7 | 14 | . | TRBD2 | TRBV20-1 | TGCAGTGCTTCTGCGGGGGACGGTACCTACGAGCAGTACTTC | CSASAGDGTYEQYF
TRBJ2-3 | 14 | many | . | TRBV20-1 | TGCAGTGCTAGGACGCGGGCTAACACAGATACGCAGTATTTT | CSARTRANTDTQYF
TRBJ1-1 | 13 | many | . | TRBV2 | TGTGCCAGCAGTGTAACGGGGAACACTGAAGCTTTCTTT | CASSVTGNTEAFF
TRBJ2-3 | 16 | . | TRBD2 | TRBV7-7 | TGTGCTAGCAGCTTACGAGCGGGGCATCCCACAGATACGCAGTATTTT | CASSLRAGHPTDTQYF
TRBJ1-1 | 15 | few | . | TRBV12-3/TRBV12-4 | TGTGCCAGCAGCGACTTAGGGGAAGTGGGCACTGAAGCTTTCTTT | CASSDLGEVGTEAFF
TRBJ2-1 | 17 | once | . | TRBV2 | TGTGCCAGCGTTTCTCTCGGAGCGAGACCCTCCTACAATGAGCAGTTCTTC | CASVSLGARPSYNEQFF
TRBJ2-1 | 13 | many | . | TRBV24-1 | TGTGCCACCAGTGATAACGGAGACAATGAGCAGTTCTTC | CATSDNGDNEQFF
TRBJ2-1 | 15 | few | TRBD2 | TRBV20-1 | TGCAGTGCTAGAAGAAGCGGGGTGAGGTACAATGAGCAGTTCTTC | CSARRSGVRYNEQFF
TRBJ1-6 | 15 | few | . | TRBV19 | TGTGCCAGTAGTCCATCGGGACTGAATAATTCACCCCTCCACTTT | CASSPSGLNNSPLHF
TRBJ1-3 | 14 | few | TRBD1 | TRBV6-6 | TGTGCCAGCAGTTGGGACAGCTCTGGAAACACCATATATTTT | CASSWDSSGNTIYF
TRBJ2-1 | 14 | few | . | TRBV30 | TGTGCCTGGAGTGTATGGGCGGAGTACAATGAGCAGTTCTTC | CAWSVWAEYNEQFF
TRBJ1-2 | 14 | . | TRBD1 | TRBV6-5 | TGTGCCAGCAGTCCCGGACAGGGTGGAGTTGGCTACACCTTC | CASSPGQGGVGYTF
TRBJ2-2 | 14 | many | TRBD1 | TRBV10-3 | TGTGCCGTCCGACAGGGGGCGAACACCGGGGAGCTGTTTTTT | CAVRQGANTGELFF
TRBJ1-5 | 14 | few | . | TRBV12-3/TRBV12-4 | TGTGCCAGCAGCATCAGGGCGGGGAGCCAGCCCCAGCATTTT | CASSIRAGSQPQHF
TRBJ2-3 | 15 | . | TRBD2 | TRBV11-2 | TGTGCCAGCAGCCAAACTAGCGGGAGGACAGATACGCAGTATTTT | CASSQTSGRTDTQYF
TRBJ1-5 | 15 | . | . | TRBV6-2/TRBV6-3 | TGTGCCAGCAGATCCCGGGACATTCCTAGGCAGCCCCAGCATTTT | CASRSRDIPRQPQHF